Sequencing of this T cell receptor beta chain was carried out in a study of CD8+ T cells in alopecia areata. For the study at large: The study gave tofacitinib for 6 to 18 months, then 6 months off drug.

Trimming cost V 3 bases and J 1 base, with 14 bases left between them. The V gene's germline CDR1 is KGHSH and CDR2 LQKENI. The CDR3 sequence is 16 residues long. cDNA reverse transcribed from extracted RNA served as the sequencing template. Sequencing was performed with immunoSEQ multiplex PCR; in TCRdb, only in-frame clones are kept and a portion is missing. The sample records 130,000 or so clones, 86% being singletons. As to treatment: oral pan-JAK inhibitor, 5-10 mg twice daily. This chain joins TRBV18 and TRBJ2-3; weak D call: TRBD2 (6 bases). Sequencing was performed on CD8+ T cells sorted from blood, taken at week 4, from a patient treated with tofacitinib. The receptor comes from a human donor with alopecia areata. The CDR3 coding sequence is TGTGCCAGCTCACCTCGGGCTAGCGATGGCACAGATACGCAGTATTTT. The encoded protein is CASSPRASDGTDTQYF.